This T cell receptor beta chain comes out of a study of blood T cell repertoires in COVID-19. As for the study in general: The study drew acute and convalescent COVID-19 samples from the United States, Italy and Spain.

The ends lost 4 bases at V and 6 bases at J; junction bases unmatched: 8. The CDR3 runs to 14 residues. In germline, CDR1 is KGHSH, CDR2 LQKENI. Clones were read by immunoSEQ multiplex PCR, and TCRdb kept only the in-frame ones, dropping some. This sample has roughly 240,000 clones, with about 90% found just once. The V call is TRBV18, the J call TRBJ1-1; TRBD1 matches at 7 bases. Material for sequencing was PBMCs or T cells enriched from blood (not recorded which). The clonotype comes from a man aged 50 or older who had been exposed to COVID-19. The CDR3, as DNA: TGTGCCAGCTCACGACAACAGGGGAAGGCTGAAGCTTTCTTT. This translates into CASSRQQGKAEAFF. Full variable domain (outside the CDR3, taken from reference TRBV18 and TRBJ1-1): NAGVMQNPRHLVRRRGQEARLRCSPMKGHSHVYWYRQLPEEGLKFMVYLQKENIIDESGMPKERFSAEFPKEGPSILRIQQVVRGDSAAYFCASSRQQGKAEAFFGQGTRLTVV.